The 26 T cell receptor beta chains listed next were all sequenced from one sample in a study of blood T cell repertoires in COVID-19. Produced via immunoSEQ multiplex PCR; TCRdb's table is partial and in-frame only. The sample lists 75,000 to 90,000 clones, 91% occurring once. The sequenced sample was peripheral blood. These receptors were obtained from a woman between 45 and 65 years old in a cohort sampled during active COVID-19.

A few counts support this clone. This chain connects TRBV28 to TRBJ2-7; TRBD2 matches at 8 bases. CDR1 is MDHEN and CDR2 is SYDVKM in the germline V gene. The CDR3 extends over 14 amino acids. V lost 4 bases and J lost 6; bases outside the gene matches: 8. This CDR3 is CASSYLGLGREQYF. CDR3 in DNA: TGTGCCAGCAGTTACCTGGGACTAGGCCGCGAGCAGTACTTC.

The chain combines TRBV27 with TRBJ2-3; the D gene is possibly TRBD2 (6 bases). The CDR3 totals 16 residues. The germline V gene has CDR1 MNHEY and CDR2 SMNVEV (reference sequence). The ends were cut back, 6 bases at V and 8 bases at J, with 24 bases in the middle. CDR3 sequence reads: CASSPLGGTMLTTQYF. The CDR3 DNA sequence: TGTGCCAGCAGCCCCCTTGGCGGGACGATGTTAACTACGCAGTATTTT.

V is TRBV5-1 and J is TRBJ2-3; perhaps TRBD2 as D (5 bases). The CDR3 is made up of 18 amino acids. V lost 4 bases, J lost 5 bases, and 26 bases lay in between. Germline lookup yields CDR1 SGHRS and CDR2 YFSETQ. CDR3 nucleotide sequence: TGCGCCAGCAGCCTCCAGAGGGCCAGTCTCGTGATACAAGATACGCAGTATTTT. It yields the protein CASSLQRASLVIQDTQYF.

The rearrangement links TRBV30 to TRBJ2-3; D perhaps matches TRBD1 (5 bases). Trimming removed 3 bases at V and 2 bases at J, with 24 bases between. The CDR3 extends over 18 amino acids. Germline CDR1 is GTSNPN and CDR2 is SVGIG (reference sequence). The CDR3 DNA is TGTGCCTGGAGCCTCAATTTTAACCAGGGCCTTGTCACAGATACGCAGTATTTT. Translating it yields CAWSLNFNQGLVTDTQYF. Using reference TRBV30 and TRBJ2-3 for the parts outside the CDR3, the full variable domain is SQTIHQWPATLVQPVGSPLSLECTVEGTSNPNLYWYRQAAGRGLQLLFYSVGIGQISSEVPQNLSASRPQDRQFILSSKKLLLSDSGFYLCAWSLNFNQGLVTDTQYFGPGTRLTVL.

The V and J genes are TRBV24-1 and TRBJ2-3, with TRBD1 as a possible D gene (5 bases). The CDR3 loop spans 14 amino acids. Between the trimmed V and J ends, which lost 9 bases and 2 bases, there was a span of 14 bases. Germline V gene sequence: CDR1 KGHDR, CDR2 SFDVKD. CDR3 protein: CATSRGGATDTQYF. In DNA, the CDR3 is TGTGCCACCTCAAGGGGCGGAGCCACAGATACGCAGTATTTT.

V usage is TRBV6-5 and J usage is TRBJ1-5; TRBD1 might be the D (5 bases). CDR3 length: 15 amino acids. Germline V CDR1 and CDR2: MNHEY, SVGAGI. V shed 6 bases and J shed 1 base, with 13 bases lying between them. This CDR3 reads CASSATGTSNQPQHF. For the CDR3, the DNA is TGTGCCAGCAGCGCCACAGGAACGAGCAATCAGCCCCAGCATTTT.

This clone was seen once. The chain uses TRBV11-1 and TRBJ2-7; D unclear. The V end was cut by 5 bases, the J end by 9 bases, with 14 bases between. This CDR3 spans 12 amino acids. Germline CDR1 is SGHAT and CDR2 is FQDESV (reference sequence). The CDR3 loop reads CASSQNGFWQYF. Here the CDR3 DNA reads TGTGCCAGCAGCCAAAACGGTTTTTGGCAGTACTTC.

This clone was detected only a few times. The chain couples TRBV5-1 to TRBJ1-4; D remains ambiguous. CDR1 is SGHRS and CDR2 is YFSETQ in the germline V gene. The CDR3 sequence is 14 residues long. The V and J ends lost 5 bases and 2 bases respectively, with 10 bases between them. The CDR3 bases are TGCGCCAGCAGGGAGGGTTTGACTAATGAAAAACTGTTTTTT. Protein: CASREGLTNEKLFF. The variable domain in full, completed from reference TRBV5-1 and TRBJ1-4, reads KAGVTQTPRYLIKTRGQQVTLSCSPISGHRSVSWYQQTPGQGLQFLFEYFSETQRNKGNFPGRFSGRQFSNSRSEMNVSTLELGDSALYLCASREGLTNEKLFFGSGTQLSVL.

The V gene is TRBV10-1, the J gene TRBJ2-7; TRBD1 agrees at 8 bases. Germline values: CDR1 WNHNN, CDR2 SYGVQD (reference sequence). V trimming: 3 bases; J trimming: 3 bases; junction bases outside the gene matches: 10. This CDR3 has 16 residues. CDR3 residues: CASSDRGTGGIYEQYF. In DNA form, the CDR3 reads TGCGCCAGCAGTGATAGGGGGACAGGTGGGATCTACGAGCAGTACTTC.

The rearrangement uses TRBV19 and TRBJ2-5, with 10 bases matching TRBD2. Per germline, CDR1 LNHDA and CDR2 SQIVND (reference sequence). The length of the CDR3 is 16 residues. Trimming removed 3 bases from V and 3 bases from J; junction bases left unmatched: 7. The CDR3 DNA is TGTGCCAGTAGTATGGGATACCTAGCGGGGGAAGAGACCCAGTACTTC. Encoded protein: CASSMGYLAGEETQYF.

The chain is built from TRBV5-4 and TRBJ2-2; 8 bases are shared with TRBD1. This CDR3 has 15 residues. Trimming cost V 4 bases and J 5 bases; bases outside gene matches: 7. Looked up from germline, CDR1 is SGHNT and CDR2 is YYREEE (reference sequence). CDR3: CASSPGQGATGELFF. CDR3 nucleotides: TGTGCCAGCAGCCCTGGACAGGGCGCAACCGGGGAGCTGTTTTTT.

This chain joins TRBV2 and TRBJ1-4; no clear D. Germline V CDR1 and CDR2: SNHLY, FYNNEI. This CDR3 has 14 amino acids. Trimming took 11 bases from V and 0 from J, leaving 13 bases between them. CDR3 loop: CALRPGTTNEKLFF. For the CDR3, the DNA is TGTGCCTTAAGGCCGGGGACAACTAATGAAAAACTGTTTTTT. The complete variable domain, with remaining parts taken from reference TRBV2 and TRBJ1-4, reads EPEVTQTPSHQVTQMGQEVILRCVPISNHLYFYWYRQILGQKVEFLVSFYNNEISEKSEIFDDQFSVERPDGSNFTLKIRSTKLEDSAMYFCALRPGTTNEKLFFGSGTQLSVL.

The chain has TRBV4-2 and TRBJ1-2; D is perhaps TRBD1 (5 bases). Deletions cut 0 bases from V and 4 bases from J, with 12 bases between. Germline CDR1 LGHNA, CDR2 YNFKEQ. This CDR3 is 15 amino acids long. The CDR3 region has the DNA TGTGCCAGCAGCCAAGAACTTTCGGGGGGCTATGGCTACACCTTC. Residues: CASSQELSGGYGYTF.

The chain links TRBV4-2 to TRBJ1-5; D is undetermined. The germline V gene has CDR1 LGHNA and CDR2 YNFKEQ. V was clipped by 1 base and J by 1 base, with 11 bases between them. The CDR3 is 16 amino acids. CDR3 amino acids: CASSQGGRGSNQPQHF. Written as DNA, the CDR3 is TGTGCCAGCAGCCAAGGAGGGCGAGGAAGCAATCAGCCCCAGCATTTT.

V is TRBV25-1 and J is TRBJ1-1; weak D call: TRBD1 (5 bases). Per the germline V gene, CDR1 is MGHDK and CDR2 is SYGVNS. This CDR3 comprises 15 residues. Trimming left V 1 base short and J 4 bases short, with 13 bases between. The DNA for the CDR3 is TGTGCCAGCAGTGAATGGGGGGTATTGAGCACTGAAGCTTTCTTT. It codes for CASSEWGVLSTEAFF.

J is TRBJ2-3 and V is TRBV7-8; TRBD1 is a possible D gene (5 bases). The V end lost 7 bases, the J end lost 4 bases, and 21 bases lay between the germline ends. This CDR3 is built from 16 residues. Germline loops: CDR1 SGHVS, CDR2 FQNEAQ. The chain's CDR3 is CASKKDTLTLADTQYF. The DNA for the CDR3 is TGTGCCAGCAAAAAGGACACCCTAACCCTCGCAGATACGCAGTATTTT.

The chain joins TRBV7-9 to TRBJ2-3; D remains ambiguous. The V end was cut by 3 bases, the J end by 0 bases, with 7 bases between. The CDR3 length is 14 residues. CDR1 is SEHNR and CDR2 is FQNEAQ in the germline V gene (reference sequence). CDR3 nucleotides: TGTGCCAGCAGCTTGAGAATTAGCACAGATACGCAGTATTTT. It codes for CASSLRISTDTQYF. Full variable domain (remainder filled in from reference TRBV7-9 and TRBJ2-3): DTGVSQNPRHKITKRGQNVTFRCDPISEHNRLYWYRQTLGQGPEFLTYFQNEAQLEKSRLLSDRFSAERPKGSFSTLEIQRTEQGDSAMYLCASSLRISTDTQYFGPGTRLTVL.

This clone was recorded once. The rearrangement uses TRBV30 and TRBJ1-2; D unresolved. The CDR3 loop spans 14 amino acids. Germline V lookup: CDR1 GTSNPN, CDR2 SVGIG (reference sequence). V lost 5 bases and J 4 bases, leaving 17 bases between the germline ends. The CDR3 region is CAWGREGGGYGYTF. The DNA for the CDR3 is TGTGCCTGGGGGCGTGAGGGAGGAGGCTATGGCTACACCTTC.

This CDR3 is CASSLGERHNEQFF. The CDR3 region has the DNA TGCGCCAGCAGCTTGGGGGAGCGGCACAATGAGCAGTTCTTC. The J gene is TRBJ2-1, the V gene TRBV5-1; tentatively, D is TRBD2 (5 bases). The CDR3 totals 14 residues. Germline V CDR1 and CDR2: SGHRS, YFSETQ. V lost 0 bases and J lost 5, with 9 bases in between.

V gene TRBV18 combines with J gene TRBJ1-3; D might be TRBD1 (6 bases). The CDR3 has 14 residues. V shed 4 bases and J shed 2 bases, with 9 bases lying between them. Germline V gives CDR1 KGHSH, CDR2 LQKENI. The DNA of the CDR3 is TGTGCCAGCTCACGGACAGAGGCTGGAAACACCATATATTTT. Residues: CASSRTEAGNTIYF.

CDR3 in amino acids: CASSEGAHQPQHF. CDR3 bases: TGCGCCAGCAGTGAGGGGGCCCATCAGCCCCAGCATTTT. The V and J genes are TRBV10-2 and TRBJ1-5; D may be TRBD1 (5 bases). The CDR3 loop spans 13 amino acids. Trimming pared 2 bases from V and 5 bases from J, leaving 7 bases between. CDR1 and CDR2 (germline): WSHSY, SAAADI.

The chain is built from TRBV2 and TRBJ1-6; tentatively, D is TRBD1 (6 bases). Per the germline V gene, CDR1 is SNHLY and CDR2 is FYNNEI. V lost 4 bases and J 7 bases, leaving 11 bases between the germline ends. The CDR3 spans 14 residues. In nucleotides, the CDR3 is TGTGCCAGCAGTGTTACAGGGAAGAATTCACCCCTCCACTTT. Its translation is CASSVTGKNSPLHF.

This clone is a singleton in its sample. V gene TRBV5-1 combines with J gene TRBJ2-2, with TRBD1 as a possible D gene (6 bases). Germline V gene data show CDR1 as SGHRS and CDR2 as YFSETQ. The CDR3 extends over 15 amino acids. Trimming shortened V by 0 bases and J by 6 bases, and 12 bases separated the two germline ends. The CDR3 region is CASSLGQDLAGELFF. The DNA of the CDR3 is TGCGCCAGCAGCTTGGGACAGGATCTCGCCGGGGAGCTGTTTTTT.

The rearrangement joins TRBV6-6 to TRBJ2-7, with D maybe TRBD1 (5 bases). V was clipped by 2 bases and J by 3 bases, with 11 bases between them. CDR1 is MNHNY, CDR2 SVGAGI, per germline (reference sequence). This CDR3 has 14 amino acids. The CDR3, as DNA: TGTGCCAGCAGTTACGGGCAGGGTGACTACGAGCAGTACTTC. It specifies CASSYGQGDYEQYF.

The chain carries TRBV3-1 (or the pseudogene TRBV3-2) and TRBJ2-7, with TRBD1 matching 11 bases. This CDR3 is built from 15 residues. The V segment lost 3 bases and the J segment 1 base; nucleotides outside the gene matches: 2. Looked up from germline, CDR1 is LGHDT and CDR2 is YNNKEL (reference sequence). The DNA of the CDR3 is TGTGCCAGCAGCCATGGGACAGGGGGATCCTACGAGCAGTACTTC. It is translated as CASSHGTGGSYEQYF.

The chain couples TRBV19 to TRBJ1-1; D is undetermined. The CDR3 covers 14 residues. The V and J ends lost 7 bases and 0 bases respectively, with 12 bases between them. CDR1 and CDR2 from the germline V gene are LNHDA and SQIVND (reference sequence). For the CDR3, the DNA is TGTGCCAGTAACCCACCGGGGTTGAACACTGAAGCTTTCTTT. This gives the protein CASNPPGLNTEAFF.